The clone carrying this T cell receptor beta chain was counted a few times. Its specificity is unknown. The sample belongs to a study of cytomegalovirus exposure and HLA in healthy donors. Whole-study findings and limits: Donors belonging to an Asian-associated ancestry cluster reportedly showed fewer N-insertions in productive TCRs than the roughly 670-donor mean, according to what a later analysis found. The authors enumerated around 150 TCR beta chains as linked to cytomegalovirus. A missense variant in DCLRE1C was later tied to TCR beta V- and J-gene trimming. Exclusion as indistinguishable affected some V segments, including TRBV6-2 and TRBV6-3.

13 Jbeta primers and 60 Vbeta primers were used for the PCR. Clones were read by immunoSEQ multiplex PCR, and TCRdb kept only the in-frame ones, dropping some. The sample yields some 120,000 clones, about four fifths seen once. This CDR3 spans 14 amino acids. Germline V gene lookup returns CDR1 LGHNA and CDR2 YSLEER. J was trimmed by 6 bases and V by 4 bases; bases with no gene match: 6. V gene TRBV4-3 combines with J gene TRBJ2-1; 7 bases line up with TRBD2. The material sequenced was PBMCs. This TCR came from a man aged 18 to 29 in good health and CMV-seronegative. This chain's CDR3 is CASSLLASGNEQFF. CDR3 nucleotides: TGCGCCAGCAGCCTACTTGCTAGCGGCAATGAGCAGTTCTTC.